The present T cell receptor (beta chain) was sequenced within a study of T-cell reconstitution after alpha-beta-depleted transplantation in children. Unique molecular identifiers featured in how the TCRbeta library was prepared. TCRdb re-called the PCR reads through MiXCR, storing one row per CDR3 protein. The sample includes a few hundred thousand distinct CDR3 sequences, roughly 13% of them seen just once. The germline CDR1 and CDR2 sequences are MNHEY and SVGEGT. The length of the CDR3 is 16 residues. With V trimmed by 6 bases and J by 0 bases, 8 bases remained unmatched. The source was PBMCs, collected from the stem cell graft. The chain has TRBV6-2 or TRBV6-3 and TRBJ2-3; 8 bases align to TRBD2. The clonotype was recovered from a human donor who donated a stem cell graft to a child with Fanconi anemia. CDR3 residues: CASRPQRGRSTDTQYF. In nucleotides, the CDR3 is TGTGCCAGCAGACCTCAGCGGGGGCGAAGCACAGATACGCAGTATTTT.